These T cell receptor beta chains were read from a single sample in a study of T-cell reconstitution after alpha-beta-depleted transplantation in children. TCRdb ran MiXCR on the PCR reads and lists one entry per CDR3 protein. The data contain some 260,000 distinct CDR3 sequences, 20% to 30% of them singletons. Specimen: PBMCs, mostly from graft donor cells, collected 360 days after TCRalphabeta/CD19-depleted stem cell transplant. Source of these receptors: a female patient between 2 and 10 years old who had a stem cell transplant for congenital amegakaryocytic thrombocytopenia, so the T cells may come from the graft donor. CDR3s include the opening cysteine and the closing phenylalanine or tryptophan. The D gene is left open where the match is weak. Where a row states a size, it is once, few, many or the class of an expanded clone; other rows omit it.

size,D,J,length,V,CDR3,DNA
NA,NA,TRBJ2-7,14,TRBV20-1,CSASQGSPTYEQYF,TGCAGTGCTAGTCAGGGATCCCCCACCTACGAGCAGTACTTC
NA,NA,TRBJ2-3,15,TRBV20-1,CSATNDRRESDTQYF,TGCAGTGCTACCAACGACAGACGCGAATCCGATACGCAGTATTTT
few,NA,TRBJ2-5,13,TRBV7-7,CASSQGPKETQYF,TGTGCCAGCAGCCAAGGGCCCAAAGAGACCCAGTACTTC
NA,NA,TRBJ1-2,16,TRBV6-2/TRBV6-3,CASSYDFTKGAYGYTF,TGTGCCAGCAGTTACGATTTTACCAAGGGAGCCTATGGCTACACCTTC
NA,NA,TRBJ2-7,12,TRBV20-1,CSAPDRFYEQYF,TGCAGTGCACCCGACAGGTTTTACGAGCAGTACTTC
NA,NA,TRBJ1-2,15,TRBV5-1,CARSPLPYAFYGYTF,TGCGCCAGAAGCCCTCTCCCGTATGCTTTCTATGGCTACACCTTC
once,NA,TRBJ2-5,13,TRBV7-6,CANSFTLLETQYF,TGTGCCAACAGCTTTACTCTTTTAGAGACCCAGTACTTC
NA,NA,TRBJ2-1,10,TRBV7-9,CASSLEPQFF,TGTGCCAGCAGCTTAGAGCCGCAGTTCTTC
many,NA,TRBJ1-2,12,TRBV29-1,CSVGGGLDGYTF,TGCAGCGTTGGCGGAGGGTTGGATGGCTACACCTTC
NA,NA,TRBJ2-2,13,TRBV20-1,CSARPEYTGELFF,TGCAGTGCTAGACCTGAATACACCGGGGAGCTGTTTTTT
NA,NA,TRBJ2-1,13,TRBV7-2,CASSLVRLREQFF,TGTGCCAGCAGCTTAGTAAGGCTGCGGGAGCAGTTCTTC
few,TRBD1,TRBJ1-2,16,TRBV28,CASSAITDRANYGYTF,TGTGCCAGCAGTGCTATCACCGACAGGGCGAACTATGGCTACACCTTC
NA,NA,TRBJ1-1,14,TRBV20-1,CSARSPWGGAEAFF,TGCAGTGCTAGATCCCCCTGGGGAGGAGCTGAAGCTTTCTTT
few,NA,TRBJ1-1,14,TRBV14,CASSHSGVRPEAFF,TGTGCCAGCAGCCACAGCGGGGTTAGACCTGAAGCTTTCTTT
NA,NA,TRBJ2-2,15,TRBV6-1,CASKLRTENTGELFF,TGTGCCAGCAAACTAAGGACGGAGAACACCGGGGAGCTGTTTTTT
NA,TRBD1,TRBJ2-1,15,TRBV5-1,CASSYLQGAVNEQFF,TGCGCCAGCAGCTACCTACAGGGGGCGGTGAATGAGCAGTTCTTC
NA,TRBD1,TRBJ2-7,14,TRBV6-5,CASSYPRDSIEQYF,TGTGCCAGCAGTTACCCCCGGGACAGCATCGAGCAGTACTTC
few,TRBD1,TRBJ2-5,17,TRBV4-1,CASSVSSPGTGLETQYF,TGCGCCAGCAGCGTTAGCAGTCCCGGGACAGGGTTGGAGACCCAGTACTTC
few,NA,TRBJ2-7,13,TRBV28,CASSADSDYEQYF,TGTGCCAGCAGTGCTGACAGTGACTACGAGCAGTACTTC
few,TRBD1,TRBJ1-1,14,TRBV4-3,CASSPRTGGTETFF,TGCGCCAGCAGCCCGAGGACAGGGGGCACTGAAACTTTCTTT
NA,NA,TRBJ2-7,12,TRBV28,CASSWDNSEQYF,TGTGCCAGCAGTTGGGACAACTCCGAGCAGTACTTC
NA,NA,TRBJ2-2,12,TRBV7-6,CASSPQPGELFF,TGTGCCAGCAGCCCCCAACCAGGGGAGCTGTTTTTT
NA,NA,TRBJ2-3,13,TRBV7-2,CASSQGPLDTQYF,TGTGCCAGCAGCCAGGGACCTTTAGATACGCAGTATTTT
NA,NA,TRBJ2-7,15,TRBV10-2,CASSESRAGGYEQYF,TGCGCCAGCAGTGAGTCACGGGCAGGCGGGTACGAGCAGTACTTC
NA,NA,TRBJ2-5,16,TRBV12-3/TRBV12-4,CASSLAARGPQETQYF,TGTGCCAGCAGTTTAGCGGCGCGGGGGCCTCAAGAGACCCAGTACTTC
NA,NA,TRBJ2-5,12,TRBV29-1,CSVAPLWETQYF,TGCAGCGTTGCCCCTCTGTGGGAGACCCAGTACTTC
NA,NA,TRBJ1-1,14,TRBV6-5,CASSYQGVGTEAFF,TGTGCCAGCAGTTACCAGGGAGTGGGGACTGAAGCTTTCTTT
many,NA,TRBJ1-4,13,TRBV28,CASSFTGNEKLFF,TGTGCCAGCAGTTTCACGGGGAATGAAAAACTGTTTTTT
many,NA,TRBJ2-3,12,TRBV12-3/TRBV12-4,CASSSGLNTQYF,TGTGCCAGCAGTTCGGGACTCAATACGCAGTATTTT
few,NA,TRBJ1-4,12,TRBV6-1,CASSEGREKLFF,TGTGCCAGCAGTGAGGGGAGGGAAAAACTGTTTTTT
NA,NA,TRBJ1-4,12,TRBV6-5,CASSSANEKLFF,TGTGCCAGCAGTTCCGCGAATGAAAAACTGTTTTTT
many,NA,TRBJ1-2,12,TRBV20-1,CSAKTALYGYTF,TGCAGTGCTAAGACAGCGCTCTATGGCTACACCTTC
NA,NA,TRBJ2-7,12,TRBV20-1,CSAKTGSYEQYF,TGCAGTGCCAAGACAGGCTCCTACGAGCAGTACTTC
few,TRBD1,TRBJ2-1,14,TRBV18,CASSPQGQGNEQFF,TGTGCCAGCTCACCACAGGGACAGGGGAATGAGCAGTTCTTC
NA,NA,TRBJ1-1,14,TRBV25-1,CASSEVGSDTEAFF,TGTGCCAGCAGTGAAGTTGGGTCTGACACTGAAGCTTTCTTT
NA,TRBD1,TRBJ1-4,16,TRBV7-6,CASSSDRGRPNEKLFF,TGTGCCAGCAGCTCGGACAGGGGAAGGCCGAATGAAAAACTGTTTTTT
few,TRBD2,TRBJ2-1,17,TRBV7-9,CASSLGSGIPGHNEQFF,TGTGCCAGCAGCTTAGGAAGCGGGATCCCAGGACACAATGAGCAGTTCTTC
few,NA,TRBJ2-5,12,TRBV15,CATSRKGETQYF,TGTGCCACCAGCAGGAAGGGAGAGACCCAGTACTTC
NA,NA,TRBJ1-2,14,TRBV12-3/TRBV12-4,CASRTGGNRYGYTF,TGTGCCAGCAGGACGGGAGGGAACCGCTATGGCTACACCTTC
few,TRBD1,TRBJ2-7,13,TRBV29-1,CSVSGTGGYEQYF,TGCAGCGTTTCAGGGACAGGGGGTTACGAGCAGTACTTC
NA,NA,TRBJ1-2,14,TRBV12-3/TRBV12-4,CASSFAAGTGGYTF,TGTGCCAGCAGTTTTGCGGCAGGGACGGGCGGCTACACCTTC